This TCR beta chain was captured in a study of blood T cell repertoires in COVID-19 (dated by TCRdb to 2019 to 2021). Describing the broader study: Samples from collaborators originated in the United States, Italy and Spain and spanned both the acute and convalescent phases of COVID-19. The dataset comprised deeply sampled blood TCRbeta repertoires from subjects exposed to, actively infected with, or recovered from COVID-19. Where available, HLA class I and class II types were obtained from metadata supplied by the sample provider rather than from assay-based typing. The material from the prospective study consisted of cDNA or gDNA derived from T cells, B-cell-depleted T cells, or PBMCs. The sample metadata nearly always contained a de-identified subject ID, COVID-19 status, age in years and sex. The repertoires were released in a freely available public database meant as a resource for research on the immune response to SARS-CoV-2. The samples were drawn from two sources: the first 160 participants of the ongoing ImmuneRACE study, and 950 to 1,500 subjects contributed by 6 global collaborators.

On this clone: It lacks a known antigen. Base qualities were left out, and no much larger clone turns up one base away.

Each collaborating institution followed its own protocols to collect whole blood in K2EDTA tubes. For TCRbeta analysis, collaborator samples were shipped as frozen whole blood, as isolated PBMCs, or as DNA extracted from either sample type. The immunoSEQ Assay, a bias-controlled multiplex PCR, was used to amplify TCRbeta CDR3 regions from genomic DNA. Turning to the authors' computational methods: Nucleated cell counts per sample were estimated from amplification of reference gene primers within the assay. Sequence reads were collapsed and filtered to measure the absolute abundance of every unique TCRbeta CDR3 rearrangement. Productive Simpson clonality was computed per sample as the square root of Simpson's diversity index over productive rearrangements. Entries here come from immuneACCESS through TCRdb and include only in-frame sequences with V and J called. Some clones fail to appear in such tables; in the studies checked, an unresolved V gene covers under half of the shortfall, and the cause of the remainder is unknown. D and trimming were read from the DNA, whereas the V and J calls and clone size are those reported in that table. The sample includes approximately 120,000 clones, with approximately 80% observed a single time. Together, the top ten hold about 7% of the sample.

The trim is 4 bases for V and 3 bases for J, with a gap of 16 bases between the germline ends. The CDR3 has 15 amino acids, counting the end cysteine and phenylalanine. The only DNA kept is the CDR3, 45 bases in frame from the first base. CDR1 and CDR2, per the germline V gene, are SNHLY and FYNNEI. General findings and caveats noted by the study authors: How much clinical and demographic metadata was included differed by source and by participant, and the metadata was provided uncurated.

This sequence uses TRBV2 and TRBJ2-7; the D gene is possibly TRBD1, with 6 bases matching. The receptor comes from a woman aged 50 to 60 with acute or convalescent COVID-19. Sequenced input: peripheral blood. The DNA reads as follows: TGTGCCAGCAGTGCCCAGATGACAGGCTACTACGAGCAGTACTTC. It is translated as CASSAQMTGYYEQYF.